This TCR beta chain was recorded in a study of blood T cell repertoires in COVID-19. In the original analysis: For nucleated cells, counts were estimated from reference gene primer amplification. Produced via immunoSEQ multiplex PCR; TCRdb's table is partial and in-frame only. V and J calls and clone size are those listed in that table; D and trimming were worked out from the DNA. The table has fewer than 200,000 clones, roughly 76% seen once. The CDR3 covers 15 residues. The chain combines TRBV21-1 with TRBJ2-5; the table's D gene call, TRBD2, was not cross checked with the DNA. TRBV21-1 is shown as a pseudogene. Source material: peripheral blood. This sequence originates from a woman between 45 and 65 years old with active or convalescent COVID-19. The CDR3, as DNA: TGTGCCAAGGGCCAGCGGGGGAGCCTTCAAGAGACCCAGTACTTC. It is translated as CAKGQRGSLQETQYF.